Each of the 7 T cell receptor beta chains below was sequenced from the same sample in a study of shared clonotypes between healthy human individuals. Libraries were prepared by immunoSEQ multiplex PCR; TCRdb keeps only in-frame clonotypes and omits some of them. The sample lists some 2.4 million clones, 93% seen once, with about 0.38% in the top ten. Input material: naive CD4+ T cells from PBMCs. As to subset: CD45RA+ positively selected. These receptors all stem from a young man in good health. Some clones in this sample may be carry-over from other donors' samples.

This clone was counted a few times. Other DNA sequences in this sample translate to the same CDR3. The chain uses TRBV19 and TRBJ2-7; 8 positions match TRBD1. Germline V CDR1 and CDR2: LNHDA, SQIVND (reference sequence). J was trimmed by 3 bases and V by 5 bases; bases with no gene match: 0. The length of the CDR3 is 12 residues. CDR3 in DNA: TGTGCCAGTAGTGACAGGGGCTACGAGCAGTACTTC. Protein product: CASSDRGYEQYF.

This clone was counted once. The chain links TRBV5-1 to TRBJ2-2; D might be TRBD1 (6 bases). Germline CDR1 and CDR2: SGHRS and YFSETQ. The CDR3 sequence is 14 residues long. V was clipped by 4 bases and J by 7 bases, with 14 bases between them. The CDR3 DNA reads TGCGCCAGCAGCCGAGGACAGAGCCGCGGGGAGCTGTTTTTT. This codes for CASSRGQSRGELFF. The whole variable domain, filled in from reference TRBV5-1 and TRBJ2-2, reads KAGVTQTPRYLIKTRGQQVTLSCSPISGHRSVSWYQQTPGQGLQFLFEYFSETQRNKGNFPGRFSGRQFSNSRSEMNVSTLELGDSALYLCASSRGQSRGELFFGEGSRLTVL.

This sequence joins TRBV27 and TRBJ1-3; perhaps TRBD1 as D (5 bases). This CDR3 region has 15 residues. V lost 0 bases, J lost 4 bases, and 10 bases lay in between. Per the germline V gene, CDR1 is MNHEY and CDR2 is SMNVEV (reference sequence). CDR3 in amino acids: CASSLSGAGGNTIYF. The CDR3 nucleotides are TGTGCCAGCAGTTTATCCGGGGCTGGCGGAAACACCATATATTTT.

This chain connects TRBV5-4 to TRBJ2-2, with D maybe TRBD2 (5 bases). The V end lost 0 bases, the J end lost 5 bases, and 11 bases lay between the germline ends. Germline V CDR1 and CDR2: SGHNT, YYREEE (reference sequence). This CDR3 region has 15 residues. The CDR3 loop is CASSLAGVGTGELFF. Written as DNA, the CDR3 is TGTGCCAGCAGCTTGGCCGGGGTCGGGACCGGGGAGCTGTTTTTT.

J is TRBJ1-2 and V is TRBV18, with a tentative D call TRBD1 (6 bases). This CDR3 has 15 amino acids. The V end was cut by 3 bases, the J end by 7 bases, with 18 bases between. CDR1 is KGHSH and CDR2 is LQKENI in the germline V gene. The CDR3 DNA reads TGTGCCAGCTCACCGGGGGCCTCGGGTTGGAGTGGCTACACCTTC. Translating it yields CASSPGASGWSGYTF.

This clone was found a few times. The CDR3 loop is CASRYRGGLFF. The CDR3 coding sequence is TGTGCCAGTAGGTACAGGGGAGGACTGTTTTTT. The chain carries TRBV19 and TRBJ1-4; TRBD1 aligns across 7 bases. The V gene end was trimmed by 6 bases and the J gene end by 13 bases; junction bases not matched to a gene: 5. The CDR3 contains 11 residues. Germline CDR1 reads LNHDA; CDR2 reads SQIVND (reference sequence).

The rearrangement links TRBV5-1 to TRBJ2-1; 9 nucleotides match TRBD1. Germline assignment: CDR1 SGHRS and CDR2 YFSETQ. Germline trimming cut 7 bases from V and 9 bases from J; bases unmatched to any gene: 11. The CDR3 extends over 14 amino acids. The CDR3 reads CASSPGQGPGEQFF. DNA for the CDR3: TGCGCCAGCTCGCCGGGACAGGGCCCCGGTGAGCAGTTCTTC.